This T cell receptor beta chain was recorded in a study of blood T cell repertoires in COVID-19. Turning to the study itself: Material from acute and convalescent COVID-19 was sourced from the United States, Italy and Spain.

Germline assignment: CDR1 MNHNY and CDR2 SVGAGI (reference sequence). The CDR3 consists of 16 residues. Germline trimming cut 6 bases from V and 5 bases from J; bases unmatched to any gene: 8. How the authors handled the data: By means of reference gene primer amplification, nucleated cell counts were estimated. Produced via immunoSEQ multiplex PCR; TCRdb's table is partial and in-frame only. V and J calls and clone size are as listed in that table; D and trimming were resolved from the DNA. The repertoire holds 95,000 to 110,000 clones, over 60% seen once, with approximately 4.3% in the top ten. The V call is TRBV6-6, the J call TRBJ1-6; 9 bases line up with TRBD1. The sample comprised peripheral blood. The receptor was isolated from a man aged 70-80 years with acute or convalescent COVID-19. The CDR3 bases are TGTGCCAGCAGACCTGGGACAGGGTTAAATAATTCACCCCTCCACTTT. Encoded protein: CASRPGTGLNNSPLHF.